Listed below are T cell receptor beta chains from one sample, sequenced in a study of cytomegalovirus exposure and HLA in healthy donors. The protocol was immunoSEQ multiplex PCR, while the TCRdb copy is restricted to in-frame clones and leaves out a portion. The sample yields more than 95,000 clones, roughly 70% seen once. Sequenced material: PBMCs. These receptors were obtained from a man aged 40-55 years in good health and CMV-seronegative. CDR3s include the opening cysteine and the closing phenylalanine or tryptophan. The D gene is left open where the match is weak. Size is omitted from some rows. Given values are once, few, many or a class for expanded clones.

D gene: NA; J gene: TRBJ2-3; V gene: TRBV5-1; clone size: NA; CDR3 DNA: TGCGCCAGCAGCCGCTTAGCGGTTACAGATACGCAGTATTTT; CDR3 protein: CASSRLAVTDTQYF
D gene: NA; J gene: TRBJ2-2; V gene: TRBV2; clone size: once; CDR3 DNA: TGTGCCAGAGGAGCAGAGGGTATCACCGGGGAGCTGTTTTTT; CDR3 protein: CARGAEGITGELFF
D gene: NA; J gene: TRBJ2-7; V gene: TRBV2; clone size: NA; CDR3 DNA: TGTGCCAGCAGGATCATCGGGGTGGCGACCTACGAGCAGTACTTC; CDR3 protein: CASRIIGVATYEQYF
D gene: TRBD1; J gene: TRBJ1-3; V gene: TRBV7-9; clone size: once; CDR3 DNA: TGTGCCAGCAGCTTAGCGCGACAGGGGCTCTCTGGAAACACCATATATTTT; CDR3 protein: CASSLARQGLSGNTIYF
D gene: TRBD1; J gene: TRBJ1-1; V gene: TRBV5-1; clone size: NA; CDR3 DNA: TGCGCCAGCAGCTTGGACAGGGGAGAAGCTTTCTTT; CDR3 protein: CASSLDRGEAFF
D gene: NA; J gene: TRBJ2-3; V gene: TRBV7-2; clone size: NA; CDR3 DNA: TGTGCCAGCAGCTTAGGCGGGACCCCATTCCGGCCAGATACGCAGTATTTT; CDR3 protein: CASSLGGTPFRPDTQYF
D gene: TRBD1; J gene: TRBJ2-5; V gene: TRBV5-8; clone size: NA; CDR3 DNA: TGTGCCAGCAGCGATCGGGACAGGGGGGAGACCCAGTACTTC; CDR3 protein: CASSDRDRGETQYF
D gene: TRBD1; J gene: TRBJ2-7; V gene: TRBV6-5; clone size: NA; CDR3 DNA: TGTGCCAGCAGTTACGCGACAGGGGGCGATTACGAGCAGTACTTC; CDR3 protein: CASSYATGGDYEQYF
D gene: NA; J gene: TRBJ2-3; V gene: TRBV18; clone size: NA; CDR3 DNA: TGTGCCAGCTCACATTCCGGGATTCCCTCCACAGATACGCAGTATTTT; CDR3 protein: CASSHSGIPSTDTQYF
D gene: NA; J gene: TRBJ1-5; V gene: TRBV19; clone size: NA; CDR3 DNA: TGTGCCAGTCGGCCGGCAGGGTGGGAACAGCCCCAGCATTTT; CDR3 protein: CASRPAGWEQPQHF
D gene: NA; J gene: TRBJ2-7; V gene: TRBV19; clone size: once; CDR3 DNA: TGTGCCAGTAGCGGAGACAGAAGGAGCCCCTACGAGCAGTACTTC; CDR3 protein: CASSGDRRSPYEQYF
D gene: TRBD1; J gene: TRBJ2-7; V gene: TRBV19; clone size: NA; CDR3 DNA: TGTGCCAGTAGTTCCCCGGGACAGGGGGCAAACTACGAGCAGTACTTC; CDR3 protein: CASSSPGQGANYEQYF
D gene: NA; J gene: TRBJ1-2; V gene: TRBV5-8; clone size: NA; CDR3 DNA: TGTGCCAGCAGCTTAGCGGGGACGGGCTACACCTTC; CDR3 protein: CASSLAGTGYTF
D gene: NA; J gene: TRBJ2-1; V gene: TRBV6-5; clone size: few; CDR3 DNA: TGTGCCAGCAACCCGGAGGGCTATATCGGTGAGCAGTTCTTC; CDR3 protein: CASNPEGYIGEQFF
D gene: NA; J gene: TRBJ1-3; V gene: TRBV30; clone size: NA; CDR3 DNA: TGTGCCTGGGCCCATCGGGGAAACACCATATATTTT; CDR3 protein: CAWAHRGNTIYF
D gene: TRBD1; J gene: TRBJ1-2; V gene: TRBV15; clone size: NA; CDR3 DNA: TGTGCCACCAGCAGGACAGGGGCCCGTAACTATGGCTACACCTTC; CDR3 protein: CATSRTGARNYGYTF
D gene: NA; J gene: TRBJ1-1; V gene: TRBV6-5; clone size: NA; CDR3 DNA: TGTGCCAGCAGTAGACAGGACACTGAAGCTTTCTTT; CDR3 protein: CASSRQDTEAFF
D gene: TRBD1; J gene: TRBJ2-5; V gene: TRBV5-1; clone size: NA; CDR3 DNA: TGCGCCAGCAGCTCCAACGGACAGGGGGGGCAGGAGACCCAGTACTTC; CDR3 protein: CASSSNGQGGQETQYF
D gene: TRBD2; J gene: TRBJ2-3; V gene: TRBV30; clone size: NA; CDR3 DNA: TGTGCCTGGAGAGGTATTCTGGCAGGATGGGGGGGTAGCACAGATACGCAGTATTTT; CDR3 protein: CAWRGILAGWGGSTDTQYF
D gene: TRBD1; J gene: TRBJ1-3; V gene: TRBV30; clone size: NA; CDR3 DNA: TGTGCCTGGAAGGGGGCAAACACCATATATTTT; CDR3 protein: CAWKGANTIYF
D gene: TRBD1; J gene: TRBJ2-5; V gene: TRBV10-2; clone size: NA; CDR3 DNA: TGCGCCAGCAAGGGGGCCCCGGGAACCGCCCCAAGGACCCAGTACTTC; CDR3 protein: CASKGAPGTAPRTQYF
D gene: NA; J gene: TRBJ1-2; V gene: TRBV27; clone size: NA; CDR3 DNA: TGTGCCAGCAGTTTATGGGGGGGGGATGGCTACACCTTC; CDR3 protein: CASSLWGGDGYTF
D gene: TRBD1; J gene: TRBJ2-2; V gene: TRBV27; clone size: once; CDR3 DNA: TGTGCCAGCAGTTTAGAGGACAGGGGTAATAACGGGGAGCTGTTTTTT; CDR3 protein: CASSLEDRGNNGELFF
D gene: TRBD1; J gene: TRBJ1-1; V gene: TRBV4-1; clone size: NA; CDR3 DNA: TGCGCCAGCAGCCAGACAGGGGGAGCTTTCTTT; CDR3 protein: CASSQTGGAFF
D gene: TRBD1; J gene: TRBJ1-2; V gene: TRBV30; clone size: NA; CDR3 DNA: TGTGCCTGGGCTGCAGATGACAGGGGGCTGGGCTACACCTTC; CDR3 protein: CAWAADDRGLGYTF
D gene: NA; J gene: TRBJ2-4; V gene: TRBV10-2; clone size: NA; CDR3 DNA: TGCGCCAGCAGCCGGAGCACTGGAAACATTCAGTACTTC; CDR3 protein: CASSRSTGNIQYF
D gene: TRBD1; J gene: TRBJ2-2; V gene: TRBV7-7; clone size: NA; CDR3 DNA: TGTGCTAGCAGCTCGACCAGGGGGCGCACCGGGGAGCTGTTTTTT; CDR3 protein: CASSSTRGRTGELFF
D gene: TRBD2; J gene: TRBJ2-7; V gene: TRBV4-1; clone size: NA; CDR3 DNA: TGCGCCAGCAGCCAAGGGACTAGCGGGGCCAAACCATCCTACGAGCAGTACTTC; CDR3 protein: CASSQGTSGAKPSYEQYF
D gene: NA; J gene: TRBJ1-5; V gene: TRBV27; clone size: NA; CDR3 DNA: TGTGCCAGCAGTTTGAGGCAGGGAAGCAATCAGCCCCAGCATTTT; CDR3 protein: CASSLRQGSNQPQHF
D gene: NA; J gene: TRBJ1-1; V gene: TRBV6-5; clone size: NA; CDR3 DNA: TGTGCCAGCAGTTACTCGAAAGGGGTCACTGAAGCTTTCTTT; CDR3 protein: CASSYSKGVTEAFF
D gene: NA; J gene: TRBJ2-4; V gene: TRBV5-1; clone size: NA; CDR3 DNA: TGCGCCAGCACCCCGGACATTACCCTAGCCAAAAACATTCAGTACTTC; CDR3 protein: CASTPDITLAKNIQYF